The clone carrying this T cell receptor beta chain was observed many times. Its antigen is still unknown. These data are taken from a study of liver allograft versus peripheral blood T cells. Across the study: Comparative analysis was performed on T cell receptor repertoires from transplanted livers and from recipients' peripheral blood.

Findings and limits, study-wide: Peripheral blood repertoires reportedly differed from the T cell receptor repertoires found inside liver allografts.

TCRdb used MiXCR to reprocess the reads, holding one entry per CDR3 protein. The table shows 9,300 or so distinct CDR3 sequences, with around 17% occurring only once. This sequence originates from a human patient who had a liver transplant. Part of the T cells may come from the graft donor.

The CDR3 DNA is TGCGCCAGCAGCCCGGAGGGGGGAAGCCCTGGAAACACCATATATTTT. Protein product: CASSPEGGSPGNTIYF. This chain joins TRBV5-1 and TRBJ1-3; D is perhaps TRBD1 (6 bases). This CDR3 has 16 residues. V gave up 4 bases and J gave up 2 bases, with 16 bases separating them. CDR1 SGHRS and CDR2 YFSETQ come from the germline V gene. Full variable domain (outside the CDR3, taken from reference TRBV5-1 and TRBJ1-3): KAGVTQTPRYLIKTRGQQVTLSCSPISGHRSVSWYQQTPGQGLQFLFEYFSETQRNKGNFPGRFSGRQFSNSRSEMNVSTLELGDSALYLCASSPEGGSPGNTIYFGEGSWLTVV.